The 22 T cell receptor beta chains presented below share a single source sample, sequenced in a study of T-cell memory formation after mild COVID-19. MiXCR, run by TCRdb on the 5' RACE reads, gives a single entry per CDR3 protein. The top ten hold about 12% of the sample, which has approximately 580,000 distinct CDR3 sequences, over 20% seen once. Sequencing used PBMCs or a T cell subset sorted from them (not recorded which). The receptors derive from an adult woman who had mild COVID-19 (a few samples of this study predate the infection). Cell type and time point are not known.

This chain connects TRBV7-9 to TRBJ1-1; no reliable D call. The CDR3 runs to 13 residues. The V gene lost 0 bases and the J gene lost 6 bases, with 8 bases spanning the gap. The germline gives CDR1 SEHNR, CDR2 FQNEAQ (reference sequence). The DNA of the CDR3 is TGTGCCAGCAGCTTAGCGCTTTATCCTGAAGCTTTCTTT. It yields the protein CASSLALYPEAFF.

This chain joins TRBV9 and TRBJ2-7, with D perhaps matching TRBD1 or TRBD2 (5 bases each). Germline CDR1 is SGDLS and CDR2 is YYNGEE. This CDR3 region has 15 residues. V was pared by 4 bases and J by 0 bases, with 14 bases between. CDR3 region: CASSPRRDGSYEQYF. The CDR3 DNA is TGTGCCAGCAGCCCAAGACGGGACGGCTCCTACGAGCAGTACTTC.

This clonotype was recorded at least ten times. The chain joins TRBV5-1 to TRBJ1-1; D is perhaps TRBD1 (6 bases). V was trimmed by 7 bases and J by 6 bases, leaving 19 bases between them. Germline CDR1 is SGHRS and CDR2 is YFSETQ. The CDR3 is made up of 14 amino acids. CDR3 bases: TGCGCCAGCCGCGATCAGGGGAGTAGAGCTGAAGCTTTCTTT. Protein product: CASRDQGSRAEAFF. Full variable domain (remainder filled in from reference TRBV5-1 and TRBJ1-1): KAGVTQTPRYLIKTRGQQVTLSCSPISGHRSVSWYQQTPGQGLQFLFEYFSETQRNKGNFPGRFSGRQFSNSRSEMNVSTLELGDSALYLCASRDQGSRAEAFFGQGTRLTVV.

This clonotype has more than one count but fewer than ten. This chain connects TRBV12-3 or TRBV12-4 to TRBJ1-5; no definite D call. The V end lost 6 bases, the J end lost 4 bases, and 16 bases lay between the germline ends. The CDR3 has 15 residues. Here the CDR3 reads CASRFVGVGNQPQHF. CDR3 nucleotide sequence: TGTGCCAGCAGGTTCGTCGGGGTAGGAAATCAGCCCCAGCATTTT.

This rearrangement joins TRBV29-1 to TRBJ2-3; no firm D call. Trimming removed 4 bases from V and 9 bases from J, with 20 bases in between. The CDR3 is 14 amino acids. Per the germline V gene, CDR1 is SQVTM and CDR2 is ANQGSEA. CDR3 nucleotide sequence: TGCAGCGTTGGTCCCCCTCACCAGTCCGTGACGCAGTATTTT. This translates into CSVGPPHQSVTQYF.

This clonotype was seen only a few times. The chain is built from TRBV27 and TRBJ2-1; 8 bases fit TRBD2. The length of the CDR3 is 15 residues. The junction had 9 bases not matched to a gene; V was cut back by 11 bases and J by 0 bases. Per the germline V gene, CDR1 is MNHEY and CDR2 is SMNVEV (reference sequence). The CDR3 bases are TGTGCCGGCCTGGCGGGGACTAGCTCCTACAATGAGCAGTTCTTC. Amino acids: CAGLAGTSSYNEQFF.

The chain is built from TRBV7-9 and TRBJ2-1; 7 positions match TRBD2. CDR3 length: 16 amino acids. V was pared by 2 bases and J by 5 bases, with 9 bases of the junction left unmatched. CDR1 and CDR2 (germline): SEHNR, FQNEAQ (reference sequence). The CDR3 DNA reads as TGTGCCAGCAGCTTAATCGGGGGGATAGAGAACAATGAGCAGTTCTTC. It translates to CASSLIGGIENNEQFF.

This clonotype has just a few counts. The J gene is TRBJ2-5, the V gene TRBV12-3 or TRBV12-4; D might be TRBD1 (5 bases). Trimming took 6 bases from V and 3 from J, leaving 11 bases between them. CDR3 length equals 13 residues. CDR3 DNA sequence: TGTGCCAGCAGCCCCGACAGTAAAGAGACCCAGTACTTC. Its protein is CASSPDSKETQYF.

This clonotype was counted a few times. The CDR3 DNA follows: TGTGCCAGCAGCTATAGCGGCTCATTGGGGAATGAGCAGTTCTTC. This codes for CASSYSGSLGNEQFF. J is TRBJ2-1 and V is TRBV7-3, with TRBD2 as a possible D gene (6 bases). Trimming took off 4 bases at V and 7 bases at J, with 17 bases between the two ends. This CDR3 region has 15 residues. Germline loops: CDR1 SGHTA, CDR2 FQGTGA.

This chain uses TRBV11-2 with TRBJ2-3, with 9 bases matching TRBD2. This CDR3 comprises 19 residues. The V segment lost 0 bases and the J segment 4 bases; nucleotides outside the gene matches: 14. Germline CDR1 reads SGHAT; CDR2 reads FQNNGV. CDR3: CASSLDSLAGTFLPDTQYF. CDR3 nucleotide sequence: TGTGCCAGCAGCTTAGATAGCCTAGCGGGGACCTTCCTCCCAGATACGCAGTATTTT.

This clonotype was seen a few times. The rearrangement joins TRBV20-1 to TRBJ2-7; a weak D match, TRBD2 (6 bases). This CDR3 region has 12 residues. In germline, CDR1 is DFQATT, CDR2 SNEGSKA (reference sequence). Trimming left V 6 bases short and J 4 bases short, with 13 bases between. CDR3 amino acids: CSARLGGYEQYF. The CDR3 DNA reads TGCAGTGCCCGACTAGGCGGTTACGAGCAGTACTTC.

This clonotype has just a few counts. The chain carries TRBV7-3 and TRBJ1-3, with no clear D. Per germline, CDR1 SGHTA and CDR2 FQGTGA. CDR3 length: 15 residues. V lost 5 bases and J 7 bases, leaving 18 bases between the germline ends. The CDR3 DNA sequence: TGTGCCAGCAGCCTGGACGGCAGCTCCTTTAACACCATATATTTT. This encodes CASSLDGSSFNTIYF.

The rearrangement uses TRBV9 and TRBJ2-5; 10 nucleotides align to TRBD2. V was clipped by 4 bases and J by 5 bases; unmatched bases: 11. The CDR3 totals 16 residues. CDR1 SGDLS and CDR2 YYNGEE come from the germline V gene. This CDR3 reads CASSSRGAGGRETQYF. For the CDR3, the DNA is TGTGCCAGCAGCTCCAGAGGAGCGGGGGGGCGCGAGACCCAGTACTTC.

The rearrangement joins TRBV4-1 to TRBJ2-5, with TRBD1 as a possible D gene (6 bases). The CDR3 sequence is 16 residues long. Germline lookup yields CDR1 MGHRA and CDR2 YSYEKL. The V gene lost 0 bases and the J gene lost 4 bases, with 15 bases spanning the gap. CDR3 protein: CASSQDPNRVGETQYF. The CDR3 nucleotides are TGCGCCAGCAGCCAAGACCCAAACAGGGTGGGAGAGACCCAGTACTTC.

This clonotype showed up just a few times. The genes are TRBV19 and TRBJ2-1; TRBD2 matches 10 bases. J lost 0 bases, V lost 2 bases, and 7 bases had no gene match. The CDR3 has 18 amino acids. Per germline, CDR1 LNHDA and CDR2 SQIVND (reference sequence). The CDR3 DNA reads as TGTGCCAGTAGTATAAGTCGGTTAGCGGGGGGCTCCTACAATGAGCAGTTCTTC. It translates to CASSISRLAGGSYNEQFF.

The chain recombines TRBV24-1 with TRBJ2-3; 7 bases align to TRBD2. The V segment lost 4 bases and the J segment 2 bases; nucleotides outside the gene matches: 5. Germline CDR1 reads KGHDR; CDR2 reads SFDVKD. The CDR3 loop spans 15 amino acids. DNA of the CDR3: TGTGCCACCAGTGACCCAGCGGGGATCACAGATACGCAGTATTTT. Protein: CATSDPAGITDTQYF.

The rearrangement uses TRBV4-2 and TRBJ2-7; D is perhaps TRBD1 or TRBD2 (6 bases each). In germline, CDR1 is LGHNA, CDR2 YNFKEQ. The CDR3 runs to 11 residues. V lost 6 bases and J 4 bases, leaving 7 bases between the germline ends. This CDR3 reads CASRGGYEQYF. The CDR3 DNA sequence: TGTGCCAGCAGAGGGGGGTACGAGCAGTACTTC.

The genes are TRBV5-1 and TRBJ2-1; TRBD1 matches 7 bases. Per the germline V gene, CDR1 is SGHRS and CDR2 is YFSETQ. With V trimmed by 4 bases and J by 8 bases, 9 bases remained unmatched. This CDR3 region has 14 residues. The CDR3 sequence: CASSTLQGTDEQFF. The CDR3 bases are TGCGCCAGCAGCACCTTACAGGGGACGGATGAGCAGTTCTTC.

This clonotype was detected only a few times. V is TRBV9 and J is TRBJ1-3; D gene ambiguous. Between the trimmed V and J ends, which lost 0 bases and 5 bases, there was a span of 12 bases. Germline V lookup: CDR1 SGDLS, CDR2 YYNGEE. CDR3 size: 15 residues. The CDR3 coding sequence is TGTGCCAGCAGCGTAGCACGGGAGGGTCGAAACACCATATATTTT. It specifies CASSVAREGRNTIYF.

The chain carries TRBV14 and TRBJ2-7; no clear D. The germline V and J ends were trimmed by 0 bases and 2 bases, with 14 bases remaining between them. Germline V gene lookup returns CDR1 SGHDN and CDR2 FVKESK. This CDR3 spans 16 amino acids. This chain's CDR3 is CASSQESGRIAYEQYF. In nucleotides, the CDR3 is TGTGCCAGCAGCCAAGAGTCAGGTAGAATAGCCTACGAGCAGTACTTC.

The chain combines TRBV7-3 with TRBJ1-1; no clear D gene. CDR1 and CDR2 from the germline V gene are SGHTA and FQGTGA. Trimming removed 2 bases from V and 1 base from J, with 5 bases in between. CDR3 length: 13 residues. The CDR3 DNA sequence: TGTGCCAGCAGCTTACACCCGAACACTGAAGCTTTCTTT. It translates to CASSLHPNTEAFF.

The chain combines TRBV2 with TRBJ2-7; D not resolved. The CDR3 length is 12 residues. The germline CDR1 and CDR2 sequences are SNHLY and FYNNEI. Trimming stripped 7 bases from V and 5 bases from J, with 12 bases between. The CDR3 protein is CASTERRNEQYF. In DNA, the CDR3 is TGTGCCAGCACCGAGCGAAGAAACGAGCAGTACTTC.